Below are 5 T cell receptor beta chains sequenced from a single sample in a study of blood T cell repertoires in COVID-19. Produced via immunoSEQ multiplex PCR; TCRdb's table is partial and in-frame only. The sample shows over 250,000 clones, approximately 90% of them seen only once. Sequenced material: peripheral blood. These receptors came from a woman in her forties or fifties with COVID-19, enrolled during active disease.

Details on this clone: Other DNA variants within this sample encode the same CDR3. V and J are TRBV19 and TRBJ1-1; D gene unclear. CDR1 is LNHDA, CDR2 SQIVND, per germline (reference sequence). With 2 bases removed from V and 2 bases from J, the gap between germline ends came to 6 bases. This CDR3 is built from 13 residues. Here the CDR3 reads CASSISGNTEAFF. The CDR3 region has the DNA TGTGCCAGTAGTATAAGCGGAAACACTGAAGCTTTCTTT.

The chain couples TRBV5-5 to TRBJ2-7; 9 positions match TRBD2. The length of the CDR3 is 17 residues. The trim removed 5 bases at V and 3 bases at J, leaving 15 bases unmatched. Per germline, CDR1 SGHKS and CDR2 YYEKEE (reference sequence). The CDR3 nucleotides read TGTGCCAGCAGAACACGAGGGGCGGGAGGGCGTGTCTACGAGCAGTACTTC. This sequence encodes CASRTRGAGGRVYEQYF.

V and J are TRBV6-4 and TRBJ2-1, with TRBD2 matching 8 bases. The CDR3 covers 15 residues. Losses at the gene ends were 4 bases for V and 9 bases for J; bases not matched to a gene: 11. Looked up from germline, CDR1 is MRHNA and CDR2 is SNTAGT. The chain's CDR3 is CASSARSGSVSEQFF. DNA of the CDR3: TGTGCCAGCAGTGCCCGCAGCGGGAGTGTAAGTGAGCAGTTCTTC.

The chain employs TRBV5-5 and TRBJ1-5; D unclear. Between the trimmed V and J ends, which lost 0 bases and 3 bases, there was a span of 7 bases. In germline, CDR1 is SGHKS, CDR2 YYEKEE (reference sequence). The CDR3 spans 14 residues. The CDR3 loop is CASSLVTVNQPQHF. In nucleotides, the CDR3 is TGTGCCAGCAGCTTGGTAACAGTCAATCAGCCCCAGCATTTT.

The V and J genes are TRBV7-2 and TRBJ1-2, with 7 nucleotides matching TRBD1. The CDR3 sequence is 15 residues long. The trim removed 5 bases at V and 2 bases at J, leaving 8 bases unmatched. Germline CDR1 reads SGHTA; CDR2 reads FQGNSA. The CDR3 spells CASSVRQGMNYGYTF. The CDR3 DNA reads TGTGCCAGCAGCGTAAGACAGGGAATGAACTATGGCTACACCTTC.